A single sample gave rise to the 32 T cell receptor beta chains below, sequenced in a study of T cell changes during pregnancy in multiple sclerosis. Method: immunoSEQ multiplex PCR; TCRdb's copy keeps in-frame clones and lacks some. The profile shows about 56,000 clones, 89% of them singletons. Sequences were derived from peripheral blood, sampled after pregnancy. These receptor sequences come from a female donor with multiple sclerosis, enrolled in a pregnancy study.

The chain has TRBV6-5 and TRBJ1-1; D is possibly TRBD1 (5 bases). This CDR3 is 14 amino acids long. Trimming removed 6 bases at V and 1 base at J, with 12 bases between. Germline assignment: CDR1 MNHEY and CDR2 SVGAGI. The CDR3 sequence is CASSLGHKNTEAFF. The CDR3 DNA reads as TGTGCCAGCAGCCTCGGACACAAGAACACTGAAGCTTTCTTT.

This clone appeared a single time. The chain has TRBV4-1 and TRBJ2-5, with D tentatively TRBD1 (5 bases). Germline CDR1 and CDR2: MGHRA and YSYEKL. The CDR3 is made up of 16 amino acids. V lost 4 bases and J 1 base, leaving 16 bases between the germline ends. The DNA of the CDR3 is TGCGCCAGCAGCCCAGGGCTATCCGCAATCCAAGAGACCCAGTACTTC. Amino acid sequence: CASSPGLSAIQETQYF.

CDR3 loop: CASSADEGSPTDTQYF. The CDR3 region has the DNA TGTGCCAGCAGTGCGGATGAGGGTTCTCCCACAGATACGCAGTATTTT. The chain employs TRBV6-4 and TRBJ2-3, with D possibly being TRBD2 (5 bases). Trimming took off 4 bases at V and 2 bases at J, with 16 bases between the two ends. This CDR3 has 16 amino acids. Germline assignment: CDR1 MRHNA and CDR2 SNTAGT.

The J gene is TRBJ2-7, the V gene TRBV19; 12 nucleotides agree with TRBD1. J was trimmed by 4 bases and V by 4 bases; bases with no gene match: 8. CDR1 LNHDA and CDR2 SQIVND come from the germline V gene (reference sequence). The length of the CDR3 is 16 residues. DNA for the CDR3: TGTGCCAGTAGTACCCCCGGGACAGGGGGCGCATACGAGCAGTACTTC. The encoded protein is CASSTPGTGGAYEQYF.

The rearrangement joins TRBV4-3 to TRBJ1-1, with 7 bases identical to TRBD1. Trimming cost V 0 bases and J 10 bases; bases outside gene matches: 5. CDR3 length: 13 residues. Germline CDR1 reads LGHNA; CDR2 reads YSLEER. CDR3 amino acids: CASSQDHYRGAFF. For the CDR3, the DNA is TGCGCCAGCAGCCAAGATCACTACAGGGGAGCTTTCTTT.

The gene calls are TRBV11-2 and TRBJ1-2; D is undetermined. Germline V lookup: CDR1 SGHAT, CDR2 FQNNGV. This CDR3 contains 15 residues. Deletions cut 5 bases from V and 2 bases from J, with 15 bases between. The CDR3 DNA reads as TGTGCCAGCAGCCTCAACCAGGATTCCAACTATGGCTACACCTTC. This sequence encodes CASSLNQDSNYGYTF.

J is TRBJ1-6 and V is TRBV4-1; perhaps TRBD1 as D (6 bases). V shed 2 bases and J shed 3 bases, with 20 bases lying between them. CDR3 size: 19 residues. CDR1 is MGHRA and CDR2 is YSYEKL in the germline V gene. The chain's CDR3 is CASSQRVAGGDFYNSPLHF. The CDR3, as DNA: TGCGCCAGCAGCCAAAGGGTGGCGGGGGGCGACTTCTATAATTCACCCCTCCACTTT.

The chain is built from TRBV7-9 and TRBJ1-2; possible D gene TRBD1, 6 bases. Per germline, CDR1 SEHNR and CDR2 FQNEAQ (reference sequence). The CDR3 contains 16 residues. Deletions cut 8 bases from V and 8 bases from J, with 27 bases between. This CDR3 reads CASGYSRDTGRRGYTF. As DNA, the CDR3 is TGTGCCAGCGGTTACAGTAGGGACACAGGTCGTCGAGGCTACACCTTC.

CDR3 in DNA: TGCGCCAGCAGCTTTACTAGCGGGGGATTGGGAGATACGCAGTATTTT. Amino acids: CASSFTSGGLGDTQYF. This sequence joins TRBV5-1 and TRBJ2-3; 11 nucleotides match TRBD2. The CDR3 length is 16 residues. V shed 2 bases, J shed 5 bases, and the junction held 7 bases outside the gene matches. Germline-derived CDR1 and CDR2 are SGHRS and YFSETQ. Using reference TRBV5-1 and TRBJ2-3 for the parts outside the CDR3, the full variable domain is KAGVTQTPRYLIKTRGQQVTLSCSPISGHRSVSWYQQTPGQGLQFLFEYFSETQRNKGNFPGRFSGRQFSNSRSEMNVSTLELGDSALYLCASSFTSGGLGDTQYFGPGTRLTVL.

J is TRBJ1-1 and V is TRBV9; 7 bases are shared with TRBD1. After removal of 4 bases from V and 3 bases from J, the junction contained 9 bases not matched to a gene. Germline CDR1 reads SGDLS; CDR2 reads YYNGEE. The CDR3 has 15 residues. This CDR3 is CASSPRTGDYTEAFF. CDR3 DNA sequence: TGTGCCAGCAGCCCTCGAACAGGGGACTACACTGAAGCTTTCTTT.

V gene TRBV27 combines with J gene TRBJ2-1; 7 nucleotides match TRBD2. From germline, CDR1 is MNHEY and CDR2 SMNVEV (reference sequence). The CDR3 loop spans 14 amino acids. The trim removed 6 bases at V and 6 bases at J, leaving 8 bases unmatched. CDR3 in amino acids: CASSPSGAVNEQFF. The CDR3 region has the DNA TGTGCCAGCAGCCCGAGCGGGGCTGTCAATGAGCAGTTCTTC.

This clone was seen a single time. The CDR3 here is CAISESTWSTYYGYTF. Here the CDR3 DNA reads TGTGCCATCAGTGAGTCGACTTGGAGCACCTACTATGGCTACACCTTC. This sequence joins TRBV10-3 and TRBJ1-2; D is undetermined. Looked up from germline, CDR1 is ENHRY and CDR2 is SYGVKD. Trimming shortened V by 0 bases and J by 3 bases, and 14 bases separated the two germline ends. The CDR3 spans 16 residues.

Here the CDR3 DNA reads TGTGCCAGCTCACCTGGGACAAGCTCTCATCAGCCCCAGCATTTT. Protein: CASSPGTSSHQPQHF. The chain joins TRBV18 to TRBJ1-5; possible D gene TRBD1, 6 bases. V dropped 3 bases and J dropped 5 bases, with 14 bases sitting between them. Germline V gives CDR1 KGHSH, CDR2 LQKENI. The CDR3 covers 15 residues.

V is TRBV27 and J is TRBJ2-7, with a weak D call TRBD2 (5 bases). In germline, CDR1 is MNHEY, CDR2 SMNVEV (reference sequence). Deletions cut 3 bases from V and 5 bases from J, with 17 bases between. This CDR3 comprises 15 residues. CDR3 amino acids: CASSFRRGIMHEQYF. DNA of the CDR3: TGTGCCAGCAGTTTCCGTCGGGGTATTATGCACGAGCAGTACTTC.

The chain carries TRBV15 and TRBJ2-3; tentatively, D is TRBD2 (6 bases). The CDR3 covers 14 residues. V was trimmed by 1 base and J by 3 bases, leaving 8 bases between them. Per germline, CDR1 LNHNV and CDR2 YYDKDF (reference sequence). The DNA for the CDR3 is TGTGCCACCAGCAGAGGGGGGAGGACAGATACGCAGTATTTT. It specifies CATSRGGRTDTQYF.

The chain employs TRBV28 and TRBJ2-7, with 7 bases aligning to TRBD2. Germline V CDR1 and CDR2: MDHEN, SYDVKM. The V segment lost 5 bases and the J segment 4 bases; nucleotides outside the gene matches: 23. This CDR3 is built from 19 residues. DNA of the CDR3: TGTGCCAGCAGTGGACACGGGACTAACATATATCTTGGGGGTTACGAGCAGTACTTC. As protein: CASSGHGTNIYLGGYEQYF.

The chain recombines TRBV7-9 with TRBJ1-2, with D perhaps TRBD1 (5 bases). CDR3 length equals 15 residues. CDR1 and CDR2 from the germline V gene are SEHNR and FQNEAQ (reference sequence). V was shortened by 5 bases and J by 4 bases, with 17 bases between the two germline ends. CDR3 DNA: TGTGCCAGCAGCGCCCTGGAGGGGAGTGGCTATGGCTACACCTTC. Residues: CASSALEGSGYGYTF.

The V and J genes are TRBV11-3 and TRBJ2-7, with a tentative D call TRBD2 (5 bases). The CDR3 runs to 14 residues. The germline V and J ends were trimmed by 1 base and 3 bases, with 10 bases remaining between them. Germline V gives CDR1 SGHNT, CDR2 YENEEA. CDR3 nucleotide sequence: TGTGCCAGCAGCTTAGGAGGGCCCCTCTACGAGCAGTACTTC. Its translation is CASSLGGPLYEQYF.

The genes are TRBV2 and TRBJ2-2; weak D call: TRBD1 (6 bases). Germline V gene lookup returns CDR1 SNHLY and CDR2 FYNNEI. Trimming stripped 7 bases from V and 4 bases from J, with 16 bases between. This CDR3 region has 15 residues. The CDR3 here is CASKHRDLSTGELFF. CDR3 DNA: TGTGCCAGCAAACACAGGGATCTTAGCACCGGGGAGCTGTTTTTT.

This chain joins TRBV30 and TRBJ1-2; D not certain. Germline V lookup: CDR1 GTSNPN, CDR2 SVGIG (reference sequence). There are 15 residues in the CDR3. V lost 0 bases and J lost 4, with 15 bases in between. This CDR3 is CAWSVHWEGVYGYTF. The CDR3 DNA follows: TGTGCCTGGAGTGTACATTGGGAGGGAGTCTATGGCTACACCTTC.

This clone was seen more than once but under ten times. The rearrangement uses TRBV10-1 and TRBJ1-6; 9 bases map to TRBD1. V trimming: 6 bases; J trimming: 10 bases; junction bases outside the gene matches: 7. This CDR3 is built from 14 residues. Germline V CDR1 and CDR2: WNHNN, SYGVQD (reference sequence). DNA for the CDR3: TGCGCCAGCAGGAGTCTGGGACAGGGATCACCCCTCCACTTT. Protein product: CASRSLGQGSPLHF.

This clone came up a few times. As DNA, the CDR3 is TGCGCCAGCAGCTTCCAGGGAGGAGAGAGTAATTCACCCCTCCACTTT. Amino acids: CASSFQGGESNSPLHF. The chain couples TRBV5-1 to TRBJ1-6, with a possible D match to TRBD1 (5 bases). The length of the CDR3 is 16 residues. The germline gives CDR1 SGHRS, CDR2 YFSETQ. The V end was cut by 2 bases, the J end by 6 bases, with 15 bases between.

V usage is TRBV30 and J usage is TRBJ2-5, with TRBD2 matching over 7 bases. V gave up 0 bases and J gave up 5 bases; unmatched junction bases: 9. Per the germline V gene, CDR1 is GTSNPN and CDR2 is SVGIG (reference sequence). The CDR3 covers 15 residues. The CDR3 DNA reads TGTGCCTGGAGTGTAGTGGGCGCCGGGGGGGAGACCCAGTACTTC. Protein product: CAWSVVGAGGETQYF.

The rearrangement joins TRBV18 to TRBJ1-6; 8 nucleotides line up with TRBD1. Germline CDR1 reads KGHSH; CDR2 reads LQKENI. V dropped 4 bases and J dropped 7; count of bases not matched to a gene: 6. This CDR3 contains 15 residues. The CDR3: CASSRSGGMNSPLHF. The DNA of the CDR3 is TGTGCCAGCTCACGTTCAGGGGGCATGAATTCACCCCTCCACTTT.

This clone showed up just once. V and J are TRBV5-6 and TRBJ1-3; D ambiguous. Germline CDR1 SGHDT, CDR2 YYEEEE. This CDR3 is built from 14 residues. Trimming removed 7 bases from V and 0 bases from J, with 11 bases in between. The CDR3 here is CASQYRVSGNTIYF. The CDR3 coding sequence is TGTGCCAGCCAATACAGAGTCTCTGGAAACACCATATATTTT.

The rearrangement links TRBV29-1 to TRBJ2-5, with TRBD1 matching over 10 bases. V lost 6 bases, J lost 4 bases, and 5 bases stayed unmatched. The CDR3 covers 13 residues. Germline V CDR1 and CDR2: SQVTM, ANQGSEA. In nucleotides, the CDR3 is TGCAGCGTCGGGACAGGGGCCCCAGAGACCCAGTACTTC. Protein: CSVGTGAPETQYF. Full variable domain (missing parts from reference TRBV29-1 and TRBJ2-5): SAVISQKPSRDICQRGTSLTIQCQVDSQVTMMFWYRQQPGQSLTLIATANQGSEATYESGFVIDKFPISRPNLTFSTLTVSNMSPEDSSIYLCSVGTGAPETQYFGPGTRLLVL.

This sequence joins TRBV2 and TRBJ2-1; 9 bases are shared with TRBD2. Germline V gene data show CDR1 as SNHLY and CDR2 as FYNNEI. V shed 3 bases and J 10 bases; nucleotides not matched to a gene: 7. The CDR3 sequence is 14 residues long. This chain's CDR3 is CASSEGQRGVEQFF. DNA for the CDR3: TGTGCCAGCAGTGAGGGGCAGCGGGGGGTCGAGCAGTTCTTC.

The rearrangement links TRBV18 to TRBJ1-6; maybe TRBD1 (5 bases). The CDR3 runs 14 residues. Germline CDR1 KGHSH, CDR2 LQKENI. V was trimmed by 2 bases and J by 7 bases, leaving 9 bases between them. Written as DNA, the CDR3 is TGTGCCAGCTCACCATCAAGGACAAATTCACCCCTCCACTTT. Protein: CASSPSRTNSPLHF.

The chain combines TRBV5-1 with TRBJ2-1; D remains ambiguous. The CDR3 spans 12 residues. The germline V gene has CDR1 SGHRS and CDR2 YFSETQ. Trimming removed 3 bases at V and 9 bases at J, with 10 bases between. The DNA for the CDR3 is TGCGCCAGCAGCTCGCCGTCGGGTGAGCAGTTCTTC. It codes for CASSSPSGEQFF.

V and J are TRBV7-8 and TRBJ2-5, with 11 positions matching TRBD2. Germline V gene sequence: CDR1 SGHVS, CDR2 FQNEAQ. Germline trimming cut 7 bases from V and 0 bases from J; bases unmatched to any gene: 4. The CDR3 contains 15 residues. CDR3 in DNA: TGTGCCAGCACCAAGACTAGCGGGGACCAAGAGACCCAGTACTTC. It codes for CASTKTSGDQETQYF.

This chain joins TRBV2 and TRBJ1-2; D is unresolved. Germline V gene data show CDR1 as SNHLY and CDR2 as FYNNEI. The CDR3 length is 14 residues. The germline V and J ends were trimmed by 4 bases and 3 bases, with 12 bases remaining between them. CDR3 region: CASSVSVTYYGYTF. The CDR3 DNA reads TGTGCCAGCAGTGTTTCGGTTACTTACTATGGCTACACCTTC.

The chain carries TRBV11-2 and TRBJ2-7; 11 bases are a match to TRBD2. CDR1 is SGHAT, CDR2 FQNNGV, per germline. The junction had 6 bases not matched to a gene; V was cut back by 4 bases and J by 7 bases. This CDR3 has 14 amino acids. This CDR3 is CASSYSGGGLEQYF. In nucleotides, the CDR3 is TGTGCCAGCAGCTATAGCGGGGGGGGGCTTGAGCAGTACTTC.